This T cell receptor beta chain was identified during a study of blood T cell repertoires in COVID-19. Profiled with immunoSEQ multiplex PCR; TCRdb holds only in-frame clones, not every one. There are about 100,000 clones in the sample; around four fifths occur only once, and 12% lies in the top ten. This clone was seen a few times. The clonotype comes from a woman in her seventies with acute or convalescent COVID-19. Sequenced material: peripheral blood.

This CDR3 reads CASSSAGGPYEQYF. CDR3 DNA sequence: TGTGCCAGCAGCTCCGCGGGGGGGCCATACGAGCAGTACTTC. The chain combines TRBV7-2 with TRBJ2-7; TRBD2 matches at 9 bases. Germline assignment: CDR1 SGHTA and CDR2 FQGNSA. This CDR3 is built from 14 residues. Unmatched junction bases numbered 5, after V lost 4 bases and J lost 4 bases. The variable domain in full, completed from reference TRBV7-2 and TRBJ2-7, reads GAGVSQSPSNKVTEKGKDVELRCDPISGHTALYWYRQSLGQGLEFLIYFQGNSAPDKSGLPSDRFSAERTGGSVSTLTIQRTQQEDSAVYLCASSSAGGPYEQYFGPGTRLTVT.